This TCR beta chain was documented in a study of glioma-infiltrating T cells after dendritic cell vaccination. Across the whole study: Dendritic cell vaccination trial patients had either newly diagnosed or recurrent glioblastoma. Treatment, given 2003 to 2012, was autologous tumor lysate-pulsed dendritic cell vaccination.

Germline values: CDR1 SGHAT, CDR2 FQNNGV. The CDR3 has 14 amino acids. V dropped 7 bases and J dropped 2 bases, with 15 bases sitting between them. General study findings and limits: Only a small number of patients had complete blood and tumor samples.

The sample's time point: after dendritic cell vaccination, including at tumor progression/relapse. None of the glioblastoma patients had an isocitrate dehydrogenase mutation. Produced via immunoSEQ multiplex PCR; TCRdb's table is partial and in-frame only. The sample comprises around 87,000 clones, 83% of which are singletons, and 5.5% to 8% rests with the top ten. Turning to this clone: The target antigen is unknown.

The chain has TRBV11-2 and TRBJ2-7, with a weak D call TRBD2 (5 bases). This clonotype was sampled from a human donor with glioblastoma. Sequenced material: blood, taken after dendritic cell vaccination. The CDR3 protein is CASTRLVGTYEQYF. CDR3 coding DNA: TGTGCCAGCACCCGGCTTGTCGGGACCTACGAGCAGTACTTC.